A selection of T cell receptor beta chains follows, all from one sample in a study of shared clonotypes between healthy human individuals. The method was immunoSEQ multiplex PCR; TCRdb's version includes in-frame clones alone and lacks a portion of them. The table shows about 2 million clones, with 85% to 95% occurring only once. Sequenced input: naive CD8+ T cells sorted from blood. The source is a man between 18 and 29 years old in good health. Each CDR3 is given with its conserved first and last residue. The D gene is left open where the match is weak. The listing skips clone size in some rows; elsewhere it reads once, few, many or a size class.

D	V	size	J	DNA	CDR3
NA	TRBV4-1	NA	TRBJ1-2	TGCGCCAGCAGCCTGAAGCGGGGGGATTGGGGCTACACCTTC	CASSLKRGDWGYTF
NA	TRBV6-1	NA	TRBJ1-6	TGTGCCAGCAGTCCATATGAGTCGTCACCCCTCCACTTT	CASSPYESSPLHF
NA	TRBV13	NA	TRBJ2-2	TGTGCCAGCAGCGAAGGGGGGGGCGAGTACACCGGGGAGCTGTTTTTT	CASSEGGGEYTGELFF
TRBD1	TRBV2	NA	TRBJ2-5	TGTGCCAGCAGGGGACAGGGAGAAGAGACCCAGTACTTC	CASRGQGEETQYF
TRBD2	TRBV29-1	NA	TRBJ2-7	TGCAGCGTTGAACCGGCGGGGGATAACTACGAGCAGTACTTC	CSVEPAGDNYEQYF
TRBD1	TRBV6-6	NA	TRBJ1-5	TGTGCCAGCAGAGGCTTGGACAGGGTGAATCAGCCCCAGCATTTT	CASRGLDRVNQPQHF
TRBD1	TRBV30	few	TRBJ1-6	TGTGCCTCCCTCCCGGGACAGGGCGGTTCACCCCTCCACTTT	CASLPGQGGSPLHF
NA	TRBV10-1	NA	TRBJ1-1	TGCGCCAAACCCGACAAGAGGGGCACTGAAGCTTTCTTT	CAKPDKRGTEAFF
NA	TRBV6-6	once	TRBJ2-1	TGTGCCAGCAGTTACTCGGAGACTCCCTACAATGAGCAGTTCTTC	CASSYSETPYNEQFF
NA	TRBV27	once	TRBJ2-7	TGTGCCAGCAGTTTCTCGGGCAGGGGGGTGGAGCAGTACTTC	CASSFSGRGVEQYF
TRBD2	TRBV5-6	NA	TRBJ2-7	TGTGCCAGCAGCTTGGCCCTAGCGGGAGGCCGGGAGGAGCAGTACTTC	CASSLALAGGREEQYF
TRBD2	TRBV9	NA	TRBJ2-3	TGTGCCAGCAGCGTAGGGCCAGCGGGAGGGGGGTTCATGGGCACAGATACGCAGTATTTT	CASSVGPAGGGFMGTDTQYF
NA	TRBV4-1	NA	TRBJ2-7	TGCGCCGGTAAAGGGGGGTACGAGCAGTACTTC	CAGKGGYEQYF
NA	TRBV30	NA	TRBJ1-2	TGTGCCTGGGGCCGGGACCCAATTACTCTTGGCTACACCTTC	CAWGRDPITLGYTF
NA	TRBV7-2	once	TRBJ2-7	TGTGCCAGCAGCCCCTACCTCGCCTACGAGCAGTACTTC	CASSPYLAYEQYF
NA	TRBV27	NA	TRBJ1-1	TGTGCCAGCAAGGAAGTAGAGGGGCTAGAAGCTTTCTTT	CASKEVEGLEAFF
TRBD2	TRBV13	NA	TRBJ2-5	TGTGCCAGCAGCCGGACTAGCCAAGAGACCCAGTACTTC	CASSRTSQETQYF
NA	TRBV5-8	NA	TRBJ2-7	TGTGCCAGCAGCTTGGCGGGACAAGGGGCCTACGAGCAGTACTTC	CASSLAGQGAYEQYF
NA	TRBV11-2	NA	TRBJ2-7	TGTGCCAGCAGCTTAGAGGCCAGGGAGTACAGCGGGCCCTCCTACGAGCAGTACTTC	CASSLEAREYSGPSYEQYF
TRBD1	TRBV5-4	NA	TRBJ2-3	TGTGCCAGCAGCTACTGGGACAGAACTAGCACAGATACGCAGTATTTT	CASSYWDRTSTDTQYF
NA	TRBV5-1	NA	TRBJ2-1	TGCGCCAGCAGCTTCACGGACAGCGCTTCCTACAATGAGCAGTTCTTC	CASSFTDSASYNEQFF
NA	TRBV5-1	once	TRBJ2-1	TGCGCCAGCAGGGGCTCGCTCAATGAGCAGTTCTTC	CASRGSLNEQFF
TRBD2	TRBV2	NA	TRBJ2-5	TGTGCCAGCAGTGACTTCGCCCCGGGACTAGCGTACCAAGAGACCCAGTACTTC	CASSDFAPGLAYQETQYF
TRBD2	TRBV5-6	NA	TRBJ2-7	TGTGCCAGCAGTTTCGGACTAGCGGGAGGCGAGCAGTACTTC	CASSFGLAGGEQYF
NA	TRBV28	NA	TRBJ2-3	TGTGCCAGCGGGGGGGGCCTTACGTCCACAGATACGCAGTATTTT	CASGGGLTSTDTQYF
TRBD2	TRBV5-6	NA	TRBJ2-7	TGTGCCAGCAGCTTTGGTAGCGGGGATTACGAGCAGTACTTC	CASSFGSGDYEQYF
TRBD2	TRBV7-8	NA	TRBJ2-5	TGTGCCAGCAGCTTAGACCCCAGCGGGATTGGGAACGGTCGTCAAGAGACCCAGTACTTC	CASSLDPSGIGNGRQETQYF
TRBD1	TRBV30	NA	TRBJ1-4	TGTGCCTGGAGTGTAGGGACAGGGGGCGGTAATGAAAAACTGTTTTTT	CAWSVGTGGGNEKLFF
NA	TRBV30	NA	TRBJ2-7	TGTGCCTCCGCGACTAGCTACGAGCAGTACTTC	CASATSYEQYF
NA	TRBV7-8	once	TRBJ2-1	TGTGCCAGCAGCTTAGGATTTGAGCAGTTCTTC	CASSLGFEQFF
TRBD1	TRBV27	NA	TRBJ1-2	TGTGCCAGCAGTCCTCTCGCAGGGACAGATTATGGCTACACCTTC	CASSPLAGTDYGYTF
NA	TRBV27	NA	TRBJ1-2	TGTGCCAGCAGTTTCCTAAACAGGGATGGCTACACCTTC	CASSFLNRDGYTF
NA	TRBV12-2	NA	TRBJ1-2	TGTGCAAGTCGCTTTCATCATCCAGGGAGACGCTACACCTTC	CASRFHHPGRRYTF
TRBD1	TRBV27	NA	TRBJ1-6	TGTGCCAGCAGTTACATAACCGGACAGGGTAGGCTATACTATAATTCACCCCTCCACTTT	CASSYITGQGRLYYNSPLHF
NA	TRBV5-1	NA	TRBJ1-1	TGCGCCAGCAGCTTGGGTCAGGGGCTGAACACTGAAGCTTTCTTT	CASSLGQGLNTEAFF
TRBD1	TRBV27	NA	TRBJ2-7	TGTGCCAGCAGTTTGTCAGGGGGTGACTACGAGCAGTACTTC	CASSLSGGDYEQYF
NA	TRBV7-2	NA	TRBJ1-5	TGTGCCAGCAGCTTAGGGCCAGGCATCAATCAGCCCCAGCATTTT	CASSLGPGINQPQHF
TRBD1	TRBV28	NA	TRBJ2-7	TGTGCCAGCAGTTTCACCCTAGGGGGACAGTTTACCTACGAGCAGTACTTC	CASSFTLGGQFTYEQYF
NA	TRBV5-6	NA	TRBJ2-2	TGTGCCAGCAGCCACATAACCGGGGAGCTGTTTTTT	CASSHITGELFF
TRBD1	TRBV7-7	NA	TRBJ2-7	TGTGCTAGCAGGTATCCGGGACAGGTATACGAGCAGTACTTC	CASRYPGQVYEQYF
NA	TRBV4-1	NA	TRBJ2-7	TGCGCCAGCAGCCAATCGGCCCGGACAGCCTACTACGAGCAGTACTTC	CASSQSARTAYYEQYF
TRBD1	TRBV28	NA	TRBJ2-3	TGTGCCAGCAGTTATCCCACCGACAGGGGAGTTTTGGCAGATACGCAGTATTTT	CASSYPTDRGVLADTQYF
NA	TRBV29-1	NA	TRBJ1-2	TGCAGCGTTGAAGATGGGAGAGGGGAAGGTCTTGGTGGCTACACCTTC	CSVEDGRGEGLGGYTF
NA	TRBV15	NA	TRBJ2-3	TGTGCCACCAGCTCCCATGTGGCAGGGCCAGATACGCAGTATTTT	CATSSHVAGPDTQYF
TRBD1	TRBV7-6	NA	TRBJ1-6	TGTGCCAGCAGCTTAGGACAGGGTAGACGAAGGAGTCTTTTGTTAAATTCACCCCTCCACTTT	CASSLGQGRRRSLLLNSPLHF
NA	TRBV7-6	NA	TRBJ2-4	TGTGCCAGCAGCTCCTCACTTTCAGAAGCCAAAAACATTCAGTACTTC	CASSSSLSEAKNIQYF
NA	TRBV7-8	NA	TRBJ2-2	TGTGCCAGCAGCCCGTCCTGGGGAGAGAACACCGGGGAGCTGTTTTTT	CASSPSWGENTGELFF
NA	TRBV9	NA	TRBJ2-7	TGTGCCAGCAGCGTCTATGGCGAGGGTATCTACGAGCAGTACTTC	CASSVYGEGIYEQYF
NA	TRBV30	NA	TRBJ2-3	TGTGCCTGGAGTACAGGGACCAGCACAGATACGCAGTATTTT	CAWSTGTSTDTQYF
NA	TRBV5-4	NA	TRBJ2-7	TGTGCCAGCAGCTTCGACAGCGGATACGAGCAGTACTTC	CASSFDSGYEQYF
NA	TRBV9	NA	TRBJ2-7	TGTGCCAGCAGCGTAGGGTACGACGAGCAGTACTTC	CASSVGYDEQYF
NA	TRBV7-9	NA	TRBJ1-1	TGTGCCAGCCGGATGGAAATGAACACTGAAGCTTTCTTT	CASRMEMNTEAFF
NA	TRBV27	few	TRBJ2-2	TGTGCCAGCAGTGGGACCGGGGAGCTGTTTTTT	CASSGTGELFF
TRBD1	TRBV7-9	NA	TRBJ2-7	TGTGCCAGCAGCCGAGACGGGACAGCGAGCTCCTACGGGCAGTACTTC	CASSRDGTASSYGQYF
TRBD1	TRBV4-1	NA	TRBJ2-5	TGCGCCAGCAGCCAACTATCGACAGGGGGCGTGGAGACCCAGTACTTC	CASSQLSTGGVETQYF
NA	TRBV9	NA	TRBJ1-3	TGTGCCAGCAGCGCGAACTCGGGCTACATTAACTCTGGAAACACCATATATTTT	CASSANSGYINSGNTIYF
NA	TRBV5-1	NA	TRBJ2-7	TGCGCCAGCAGCTTGCAGGGGCTTGATTACGAGCAGTACTTC	CASSLQGLDYEQYF
TRBD1	TRBV6-4	NA	TRBJ2-7	TGTGCCAGCAGTCGAGAACCGGGACAGGGGTTGAACGAGCAGTACTTC	CASSREPGQGLNEQYF
TRBD1	TRBV30	NA	TRBJ2-7	TGTGCCTGGAGTGTCACAGGGGCCTCCTACGAGCAGTACTTC	CAWSVTGASYEQYF